The source of this T cell receptor (beta chain) is a study of tumor-infiltrating lymphocytes in glioblastoma multiforme. TCRB libraries came from RNA via three nested multiplex PCR rounds. TCRdb called the multiplex PCR reads again in MiXCR, with one record for every CDR3 protein. The table has about 15,000 distinct CDR3 sequences, over 65% seen once. General study points: No surface-marker sorting into functional T cell subtypes was done. Just one glioblastoma patient contributed to the TCR-mutation comparison.

The CDR3 comprises 11 residues, both ends counted. From germline, CDR1 is DFQATT and CDR2 SNEGSKA (reference sequence). Concerning this clonotype: As yet, its antigen is unknown. The conserved closing phenylalanine or tryptophan is absent in this CDR3, likely reflecting a read error. The limits of the CDR3 on the DNA are not certain, so only TCRdb's listed CDR3 is given.

Sequenced material: brain tumor tissue. This chain connects TRBV20-1 to TRBJ1-1; the table assigns TRBD1, which was not confirmed against the DNA. The TCR was taken from a male donor with glioblastoma. The CDR3 protein is CSAGTGTEAFL.